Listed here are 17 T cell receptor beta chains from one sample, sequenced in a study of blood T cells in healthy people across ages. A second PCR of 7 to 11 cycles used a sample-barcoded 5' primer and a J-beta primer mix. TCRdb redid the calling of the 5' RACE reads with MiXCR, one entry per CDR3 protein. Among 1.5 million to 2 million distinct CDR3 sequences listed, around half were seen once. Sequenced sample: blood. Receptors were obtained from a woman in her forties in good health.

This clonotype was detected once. The CDR3 DNA reads TGCGCCAGCAGCTTAACAAGGAATGTGGACACCGGGGAGCTGTTTTTT. This gives the protein CASSLTRNVDTGELFF. This chain uses TRBV5-1 with TRBJ2-2; no clear D. V gave up 2 bases and J gave up 3 bases, with 14 bases separating them. In germline, CDR1 is SGHRS, CDR2 YFSETQ. The CDR3 contains 16 residues.

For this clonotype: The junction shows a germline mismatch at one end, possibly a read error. The chain's CDR3 is CSVEQGSTGTQYF. The CDR3 DNA reads TGCAGCGTTGAACAGGGGAGCACAGGTACGCAGTATTTT. V is TRBV29-1 and J is TRBJ2-3, with D tentatively TRBD1 (6 bases). The CDR3 sequence is 13 residues long. The germline V gene has CDR1 SQVTM and CDR2 ANQGSEA.

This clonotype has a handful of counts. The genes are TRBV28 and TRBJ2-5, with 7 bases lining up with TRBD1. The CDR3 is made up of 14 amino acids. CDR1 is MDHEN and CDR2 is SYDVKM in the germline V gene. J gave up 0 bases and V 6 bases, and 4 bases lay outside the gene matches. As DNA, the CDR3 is TGTGCCAGCAGGGGGGACAGAAACCAAGAGACCCAGTACTTC. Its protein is CASRGDRNQETQYF.

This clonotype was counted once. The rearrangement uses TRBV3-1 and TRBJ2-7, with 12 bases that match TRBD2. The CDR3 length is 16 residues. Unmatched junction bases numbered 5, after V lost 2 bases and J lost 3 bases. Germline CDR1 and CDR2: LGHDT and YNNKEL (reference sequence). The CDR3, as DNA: TGTGCCAGCAGCCAATTGTCGACTAGCGGGGGCTACGAGCAGTACTTC. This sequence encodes CASSQLSTSGGYEQYF.

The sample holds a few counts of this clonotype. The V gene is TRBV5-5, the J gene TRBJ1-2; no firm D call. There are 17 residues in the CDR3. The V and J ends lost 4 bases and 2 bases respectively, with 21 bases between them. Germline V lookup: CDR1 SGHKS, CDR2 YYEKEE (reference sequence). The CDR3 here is CASSPPTPRLPNYGYTF. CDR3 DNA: TGTGCCAGCAGCCCACCCACCCCCAGGCTCCCCAACTATGGCTACACCTTC.

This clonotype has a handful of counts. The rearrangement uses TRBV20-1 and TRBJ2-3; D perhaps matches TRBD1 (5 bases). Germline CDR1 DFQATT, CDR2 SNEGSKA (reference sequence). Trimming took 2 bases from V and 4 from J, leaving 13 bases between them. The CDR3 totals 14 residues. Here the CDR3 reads CSARLQGSPDTQYF. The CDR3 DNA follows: TGCAGTGCTAGACTGCAGGGTTCCCCAGATACGCAGTATTTT.

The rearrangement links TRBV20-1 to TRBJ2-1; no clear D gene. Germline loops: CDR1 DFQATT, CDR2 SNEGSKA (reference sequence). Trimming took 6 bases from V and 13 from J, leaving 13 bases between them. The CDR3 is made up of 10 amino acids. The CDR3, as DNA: TGCAGTGCGAAAGAAGAGACCCAGTTCTTC. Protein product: CSAKEETQFF.

The CDR3 loop reads CSAENARRNSEQFF. The CDR3 bases are TGCAGTGCTGAGAATGCCAGGAGGAACAGTGAGCAGTTCTTC. V is TRBV20-1 and J is TRBJ2-1; D possibly corresponds to TRBD2 (5 bases). The CDR3 covers 14 residues. From germline, CDR1 is DFQATT and CDR2 SNEGSKA (reference sequence). Trimming pared 5 bases from V and 9 bases from J, leaving 20 bases between.

This chain's CDR3 is CASSLFSVGSGYGYTF. CDR3 sequence (DNA): TGTGCCAGCAGTTTATTCTCAGTCGGATCTGGGTATGGCTACACCTTC. The V gene is TRBV27, the J gene TRBJ1-2; the D is unclear. Germline V gene lookup returns CDR1 MNHEY and CDR2 SMNVEV (reference sequence). This CDR3 is 16 amino acids long. Trimming left V 1 base short and J 5 bases short, with 17 bases between.

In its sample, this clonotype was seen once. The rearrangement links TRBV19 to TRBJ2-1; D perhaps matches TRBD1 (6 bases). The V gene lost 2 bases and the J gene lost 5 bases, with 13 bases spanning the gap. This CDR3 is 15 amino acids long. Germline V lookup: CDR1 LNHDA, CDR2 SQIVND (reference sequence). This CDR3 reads CASSIPGTSHNEQFF. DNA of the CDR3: TGTGCCAGTAGTATACCTGGGACAAGTCACAATGAGCAGTTCTTC.

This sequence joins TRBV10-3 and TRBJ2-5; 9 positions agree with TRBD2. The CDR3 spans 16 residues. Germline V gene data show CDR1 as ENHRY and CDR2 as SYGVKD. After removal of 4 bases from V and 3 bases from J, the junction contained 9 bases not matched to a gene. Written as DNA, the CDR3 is TGTGCCATCAGTGGGAGGGAGCGGGGGGATAAAGAGACCCAGTACTTC. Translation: CAISGRERGDKETQYF.

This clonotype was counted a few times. The CDR3 protein is CASSSLLGRSETQYF. As DNA, the CDR3 is TGTGCCAGCAGCTCGCTTTTGGGGAGGTCAGAGACCCAGTACTTC. The V and J genes are TRBV9 and TRBJ2-5; maybe TRBD2 (6 bases). The CDR3 is 15 amino acids. CDR1 and CDR2 from the germline V gene are SGDLS and YYNGEE. Trimming took 4 bases from V and 4 from J, leaving 17 bases between them.

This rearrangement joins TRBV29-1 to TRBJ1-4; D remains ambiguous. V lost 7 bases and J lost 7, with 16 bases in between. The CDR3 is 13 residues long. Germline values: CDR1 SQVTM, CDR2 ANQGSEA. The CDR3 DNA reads TGCAGCGCTCCGGGATTAAGAGGTGAAAAACTGTTTTTT. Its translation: CSAPGLRGEKLFF.

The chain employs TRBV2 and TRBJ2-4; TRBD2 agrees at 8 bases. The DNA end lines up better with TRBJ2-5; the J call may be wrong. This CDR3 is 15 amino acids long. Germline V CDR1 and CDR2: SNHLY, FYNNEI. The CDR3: CASPGTRSWQETQYF. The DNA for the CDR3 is TGTGCCAGCCCTGGGACTAGAAGTTGGCAAGAGACCCAGTACTTC.

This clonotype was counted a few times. The CDR3 coding sequence is TGCAGCGTTGAATCGGGGGGGCTCACAGATACGCAGTATTTT. Translated: CSVESGGLTDTQYF. V and J are TRBV29-1 and TRBJ2-3; 8 bases align to TRBD2. J lost 2 bases, V lost 2 bases, and 3 bases had no gene match. Germline lookup yields CDR1 SQVTM and CDR2 ANQGSEA. This CDR3 has 14 residues.

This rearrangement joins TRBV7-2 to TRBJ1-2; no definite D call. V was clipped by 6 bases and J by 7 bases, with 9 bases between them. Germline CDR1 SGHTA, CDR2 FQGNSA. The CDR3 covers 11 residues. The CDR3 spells CASSLISGYTF. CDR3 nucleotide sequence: TGTGCCAGCAGTCTTATCAGTGGCTACACCTTC.

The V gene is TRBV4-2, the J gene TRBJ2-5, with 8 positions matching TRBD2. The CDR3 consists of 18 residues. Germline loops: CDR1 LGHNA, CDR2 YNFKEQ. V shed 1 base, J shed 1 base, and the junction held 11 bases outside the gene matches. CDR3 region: CASSQGQSGSGGQETQYF. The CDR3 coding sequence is TGTGCCAGCAGCCAAGGGCAAAGCGGGAGTGGGGGCCAAGAGACCCAGTACTTC.